In this sample, the clone carrying this T cell receptor (beta chain) turned up once. The sample originates from a study of shared clonotypes between healthy human individuals. Produced via immunoSEQ multiplex PCR; TCRdb's table is partial and in-frame only. The sample has roughly 650,000 clones, almost 97% seen once. From germline, CDR1 is SEHNR and CDR2 FQNEAQ (reference sequence). The CDR3 totals 18 residues. The sequence was collected from a woman in her 30s in good health. The material sequenced was naive CD4+ T cells sorted from blood. Subset given: CD45RA+ positively selected. The rearrangement links TRBV7-9 to TRBJ2-6; 8 bases agree with TRBD1. The CDR3 DNA reads as TGTGCAGCACCCCGGGGACAGGCCCCCCTCTCTGGGGCCAACGTCCTGACTTTC. Its translation: CAAPRGQAPLSGANVLTF.